This T cell receptor beta chain was captured in a study of blood T cell repertoires in COVID-19. Study-wide background: COVID-19 samples from acute and convalescent phases originated in the United States, Italy and Spain.

The authors' processing: Estimation of nucleated cell counts relied on the amplification of reference gene primers. The method was immunoSEQ multiplex PCR; TCRdb's version includes in-frame clones alone and lacks a portion of them. The V and J calls and clone size come from that table; D and trimming were worked out from the DNA. The sample consists of 90,000 to 120,000 clones, roughly 92% of them appearing once. Between the trimmed V and J ends, which lost 4 bases and 4 bases, there was a span of 11 bases. The CDR3 sequence is 13 residues long. Germline V gene lookup returns CDR1 SGHNT and CDR2 YYREEE (reference sequence).

This receptor was taken from a man in his 70s with acute or convalescent COVID-19. Material for sequencing was peripheral blood. The rearrangement uses TRBV5-4 and TRBJ1-2; weak D call: TRBD1 (6 bases). The CDR3 protein is CASSPQGPYGYTF. The CDR3 DNA sequence: TGTGCCAGCAGCCCACAGGGTCCCTATGGCTACACCTTC.